The 16 T cell receptor beta chains listed next were all sequenced from one sample in a study of blood T cell repertoires in COVID-19. Method: immunoSEQ multiplex PCR; TCRdb's copy keeps in-frame clones and lacks some. The data contain approximately 82,000 clones, roughly 80% of them singletons. The specimen sequenced was peripheral blood. These receptors all come from a woman between 70 and 85 years old with acute or convalescent COVID-19.

This clone has a handful of counts. V is TRBV10-1 and J is TRBJ2-1; possible D gene TRBD2, 5 bases. V dropped 3 bases and J dropped 0 bases, with 15 bases sitting between them. This CDR3 comprises 17 residues. From germline, CDR1 is WNHNN and CDR2 SYGVQD (reference sequence). The CDR3 sequence is CASSDSALGSSYNEQFF. CDR3 in DNA: TGCGCCAGCAGTGACTCGGCTCTAGGGAGCTCCTACAATGAGCAGTTCTTC.

The V and J genes are TRBV27 and TRBJ1-3, with D maybe TRBD1 (5 bases). The V gene's germline CDR1 is MNHEY and CDR2 SMNVEV (reference sequence). CDR3 length: 14 amino acids. V lost 5 bases to trimming and J lost 4 bases, with 12 bases between them. The CDR3 nucleotides read TGTGCCAGCAGTCGCCAGGGATCAGGAAACACCATATATTTT. Translating gives CASSRQGSGNTIYF.

The chain joins TRBV19 to TRBJ2-1, with 7 bases lining up with TRBD2. V lost 4 bases, J lost 5 bases, and 8 bases stayed unmatched. Germline loops: CDR1 LNHDA, CDR2 SQIVND (reference sequence). The CDR3 has 15 amino acids. CDR3 bases: TGTGCCAGTAGTAGGGAGGGACTGGAAGACAATGAGCAGTTCTTC. Amino acids: CASSREGLEDNEQFF.

CDR3 amino acids: CASSFTVSSYNEQFF. The CDR3 nucleotides are TGTGCCAGCAGCTTTACCGTGAGCTCCTACAATGAGCAGTTCTTC. The chain combines TRBV13 with TRBJ2-1; D call uncertain. Germline CDR1 is PRHDT and CDR2 is FYEKMQ (reference sequence). This CDR3 spans 15 amino acids. Trimming took off 3 bases at V and 0 bases at J, with 9 bases between the two ends.

A few counts support this clone. The CDR3 bases are TGTGCCAGCAGTGTTGGACAGAACAATCAGCCCCAGCATTTT. Amino acids: CASSVGQNNQPQHF. The rearrangement uses TRBV2 and TRBJ1-5; a weak D match, TRBD1 (6 bases). The CDR3 runs 14 residues. V was clipped by 4 bases and J by 3 bases, with 10 bases between them. The germline CDR1 and CDR2 sequences are SNHLY and FYNNEI.

The chain carries TRBV7-9 and TRBJ2-2; maybe TRBD1 (6 bases). V was pared by 8 bases and J by 6 bases, with 19 bases between. CDR1 is SEHNR and CDR2 is FQNEAQ in the germline V gene (reference sequence). This CDR3 region has 15 residues. The chain's CDR3 is CASAPWGRGSGELFF. The DNA for the CDR3 is TGTGCCAGCGCCCCATGGGGAAGGGGGTCCGGGGAGCTGTTTTTT.

This chain connects TRBV10-3 to TRBJ1-6; D remains unclear. Germline V gene data show CDR1 as ENHRY and CDR2 as SYGVKD. V lost 3 bases, J lost 5 bases, and 11 bases lay in between. The CDR3 is 15 amino acids. The DNA of the CDR3 is TGTGCCATCAGTGAACAGCTCGCCGATAATTCACCCCTCCACTTT. This codes for CAISEQLADNSPLHF.

The chain joins TRBV19 to TRBJ2-1; 11 nucleotides match TRBD1. The germline CDR1 and CDR2 sequences are LNHDA and SQIVND (reference sequence). V lost 5 bases, J lost 7 bases, and 4 bases stayed unmatched. The CDR3 runs 14 residues. The CDR3 spells CASSSGTGGNEQFF. In DNA, the CDR3 is TGTGCCAGTAGTTCCGGGACAGGGGGGAATGAGCAGTTCTTC.

The V and J genes are TRBV6-5 and TRBJ1-5; tentative D call: TRBD1 (5 bases). Germline CDR1 reads MNHEY; CDR2 reads SVGAGI. This CDR3 contains 15 residues. V was trimmed by 7 bases and J by 6 bases, leaving 19 bases between them. Here the CDR3 reads CASKQQEGSSQPQHF. CDR3 in DNA: TGTGCCAGCAAGCAACAGGAGGGATCAAGTCAGCCCCAGCATTTT.

This clone was detected only once. The J gene is TRBJ2-1, the V gene TRBV9; the match to TRBD1 covers 8 bases. V lost 4 bases to trimming and J lost 7 bases; unmatched junction nucleotides: 7. This CDR3 spans 14 amino acids. From germline, CDR1 is SGDLS and CDR2 YYNGEE. The CDR3 sequence: CASSLRQGYNEQFF. As DNA, the CDR3 is TGTGCCAGCAGCCTCCGACAGGGGTATAATGAGCAGTTCTTC.

The rearrangement joins TRBV11-3 to TRBJ2-5; 13 bases are a match to TRBD2. The CDR3 is 18 amino acids. Germline V gene data show CDR1 as SGHNT and CDR2 as YENEEA. Trimming cost V 2 bases and J 5 bases; bases outside gene matches: 11. The CDR3 DNA follows: TGTGCCAGCAGCTTATCACTAGCGGGAGGGGGGCGGAGGGAGACCCAGTACTTC. It codes for CASSLSLAGGGRRETQYF. The full variable domain, in which reference TRBV11-3 and TRBJ2-5 provide the parts outside the CDR3, is EAGVVQSPRYKIIEKKQPVAFWCNPISGHNTLYWYLQNLGQGPELLIRYENEEAVDDSQLPKDRFSAERLKGVDSTLKIQPAELGDSAVYLCASSLSLAGGGRRETQYFGPGTRLLVL.

The rearrangement joins TRBV18 to TRBJ2-7; 10 positions match TRBD1. Germline CDR1 reads KGHSH; CDR2 reads LQKENI. The J segment lost 4 bases and the V segment lost 3 bases, leaving 3 bases of the junction unmatched. This CDR3 spans 14 amino acids. CDR3 DNA: TGTGCCAGCTCACCCTGGGACAGGGGTTACGAGCAGTACTTC. Translated: CASSPWDRGYEQYF.

The chain joins TRBV5-6 to TRBJ2-7; D not certain. CDR1 is SGHDT, CDR2 YYEEEE, per germline. The CDR3 length is 11 residues. V lost 3 bases to trimming and J lost 4 bases, with 5 bases between them. The CDR3 nucleotides are TGTGCCAGCAGCTCCTATTACGAGCAGTACTTC. Its protein product is CASSSYYEQYF.

The rearrangement links TRBV6-5 to TRBJ1-2; D is perhaps TRBD1 (6 bases). Looked up from germline, CDR1 is MNHEY and CDR2 is SVGAGI. V gave up 8 bases and J gave up 5 bases, with 18 bases separating them. The CDR3 is 14 residues long. As DNA, the CDR3 is TGTGCCAGCGGACAGAGCCAGTCCTATTATGGCTACACCTTC. Translating gives CASGQSQSYYGYTF.

The chain combines TRBV2 with TRBJ2-1; 7 positions agree with TRBD2. With V trimmed by 7 bases and J by 6 bases, 18 bases remained unmatched. The CDR3 runs 17 residues. The germline CDR1 and CDR2 sequences are SNHLY and FYNNEI. The CDR3, as DNA: TGTGCCAGCAACACCAAGGTGGGGCTAGCGGTTTTCAATGAGCAGTTCTTC. This sequence encodes CASNTKVGLAVFNEQFF.

This clone was found a few times. J is TRBJ1-5 and V is TRBV2; D is possibly TRBD1 (6 bases). Germline CDR1 is SNHLY and CDR2 is FYNNEI. The CDR3 covers 16 residues. Trimming cost V 3 bases and J 2 bases, with 14 bases left between them. The chain's CDR3 is CASSEAAGAGNQPQHF. DNA of the CDR3: TGTGCCAGCAGTGAGGCGGCAGGGGCTGGCAATCAGCCCCAGCATTTT.